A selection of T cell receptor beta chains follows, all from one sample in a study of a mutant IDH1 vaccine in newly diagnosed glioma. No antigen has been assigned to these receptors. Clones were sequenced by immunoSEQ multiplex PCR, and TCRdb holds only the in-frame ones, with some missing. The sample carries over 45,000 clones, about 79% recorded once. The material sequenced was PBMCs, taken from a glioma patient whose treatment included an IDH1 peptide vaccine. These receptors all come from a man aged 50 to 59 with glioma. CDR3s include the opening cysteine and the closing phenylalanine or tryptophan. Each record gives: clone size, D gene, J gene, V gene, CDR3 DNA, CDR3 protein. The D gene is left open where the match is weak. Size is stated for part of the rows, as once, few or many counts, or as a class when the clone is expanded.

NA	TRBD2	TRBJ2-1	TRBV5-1	TGCGCCAGCAGATGGGACTACCCCTCCTACAATGAGCAGTTCTTC	CASRWDYPSYNEQFF
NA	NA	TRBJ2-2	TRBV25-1	TGTGCCAGCAGTGAGGGAACAGAACCGGCGGGGGAGCTGTTTTTT	CASSEGTEPAGELFF
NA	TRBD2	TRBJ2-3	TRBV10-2	TGCGCCAGCAACGGACTAGCCTCCACAGATACGCAGTATTTT	CASNGLASTDTQYF
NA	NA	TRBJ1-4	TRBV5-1	TGTGCCAGCAGCTTGTCGGGGCGTGAAAAACTGTTTTTT	CASSLSGREKLFF
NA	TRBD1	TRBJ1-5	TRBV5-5	TGTGCCAGCAGCCGGGACAGTTTTAGCAATCAGCCCCAGCATTTT	CASSRDSFSNQPQHF
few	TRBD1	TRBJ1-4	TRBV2	TGTGCCAGCAGTAACAGGGGATTGAAGGAAAAACTGTTTTTT	CASSNRGLKEKLFF
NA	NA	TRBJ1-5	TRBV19	TGTGCCAGTAGTATTAGCGGTCAAGGCCAGCCCCAGCATTTT	CASSISGQGQPQHF
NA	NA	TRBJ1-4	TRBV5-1	TGCGCCAGCAGCTTACGAGCAACTAATGAAAAACTGTTTTTT	CASSLRATNEKLFF
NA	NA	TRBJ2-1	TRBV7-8	TGTGCCAGCAGCTTAAACGGCAATGAGCAGTTCTTC	CASSLNGNEQFF
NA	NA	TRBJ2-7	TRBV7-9	TGTGCCAGCAGCTTAGCGTCTAAGAGACATTCCTACGAGCAGTACTTC	CASSLASKRHSYEQYF
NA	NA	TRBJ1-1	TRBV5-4	TGTGCCAGCAGCCTAACAGGGACCACTGAAGCTTTCTTT	CASSLTGTTEAFF
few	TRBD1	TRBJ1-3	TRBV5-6	TGTGCCAGCAGCGGTACCGGGACAGGCCGTGACACCATATATTTT	CASSGTGTGRDTIYF
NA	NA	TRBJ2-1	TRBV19	TGTGCCAGTAGTGGGGGGAATCCGTACAATGAGCAGTTCTTC	CASSGGNPYNEQFF
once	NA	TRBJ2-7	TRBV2	TGTGCCAGCAGTGGTCACAAGGTTAACGAGCAGTACTTC	CASSGHKVNEQYF